Judged by abundance, the clone carrying this T cell receptor (beta chain) is medium-sized. Its antigen is unknown. The sample originates from a study of liver allograft versus peripheral blood T cells. Study-level background: Recipients' peripheral blood supplied the T cell receptor repertoires against which those in transplanted livers were compared.

Unmatched junction bases numbered 5, after V lost 2 bases and J lost 2 bases. This CDR3 comprises 16 residues. Germline V lookup: CDR1 MNHEY, CDR2 SVGAGI. The study, taken as a whole, reports: Reportedly, liver allograft T cell receptor repertoires differed from peripheral blood ones.

TCRdb processed the reads anew with MiXCR; each CDR3 protein has one entry. The sample carries around 12,000 distinct CDR3 sequences, around 30% recorded once. V is TRBV6-5 and J is TRBJ1-2; 10 bases match TRBD1. The TCR originated in a human patient who had a liver transplant. Some T cells may trace back to the graft donor. The DNA for the CDR3 is TGTGCCAGCAGTTACGGAGCGGGACAGGGGAACTATGGCTACACCTTC. This sequence encodes CASSYGAGQGNYGYTF.